This paragraph covers one TCR beta chain sequence. TCRdb fed the multiplex PCR reads into MiXCR, producing one record per CDR3 protein. The table has some 120,000 distinct CDR3 sequences, 15% to 20% seen once. The sample comes from a study of breast tumors, draining lymph nodes, adjacent tissues. Germline loops: CDR1 MNHEY, CDR2 SMNVEV (reference sequence). CDR3 length equals 15 residues. Trimming stripped 2 bases from V and 0 bases from J, with 8 bases between. Axillary draining lymph nodes of breast cancer patients supplied the node samples. The receptor was derived from a female donor with breast cancer. Some clones in this sample may be carry-over from other donors' samples. The chain joins TRBV27 to TRBJ2-1, with D maybe TRBD2 (5 bases). Sequencing was performed on axillary lymph node tissue. The CDR3 spells CASSLLGSSYNEQFF. CDR3 in DNA: TGTGCCAGCAGTTTACTAGGGAGCTCCTACAATGAGCAGTTCTTC.